These 10 T cell receptor beta chains were all obtained from the same sample, sequenced in a study of shared clonotypes between healthy human individuals. Libraries were prepared by immunoSEQ multiplex PCR; TCRdb keeps only in-frame clonotypes and omits some of them. The sample shows fewer than 1.6 million clones, around 98.5% of them seen only once. Sequenced sample: naive CD4+ T cells sorted from blood. Subset in this sample: CD45RA+ positively selected. The receptors derive from a man aged 25-45 years in good health.

The chain employs TRBV5-4 and TRBJ2-7; D is tentatively TRBD1 or TRBD2 (6 bases each). With 2 bases removed from V and 6 bases from J, the gap between germline ends came to 18 bases. In germline, CDR1 is SGHNT, CDR2 YYREEE (reference sequence). The CDR3 totals 15 residues. CDR3 in amino acids: CASSLRGGGIGEQYF. CDR3 bases: TGTGCCAGCAGCTTACGCGGAGGGGGGATAGGCGAGCAGTACTTC.

The CDR3 loop is CASTLDIYNEQFF. DNA of the CDR3: TGTGCCAGCACCCTAGACATTTACAATGAGCAGTTCTTC. This chain links TRBV2 with TRBJ2-1, with unresolved D. Germline CDR1 reads SNHLY; CDR2 reads FYNNEI. V lost 7 bases and J lost 4, with 11 bases in between. The CDR3 sequence is 13 residues long.

CDR3 bases: TGTGCCAGTAGTATTCGCAGCGGTACTAACTATGGCTACACCTTC. Amino acids: CASSIRSGTNYGYTF. The V gene is TRBV19, the J gene TRBJ1-2, with D unclear. The CDR3 extends over 15 amino acids. V was pared by 3 bases and J by 0 bases, with 11 bases between. The V gene's germline CDR1 is LNHDA and CDR2 SQIVND (reference sequence).

The genes are TRBV19 and TRBJ2-3, with D uncertain. Trimming stripped 1 base from V and 3 bases from J, with 8 bases between. Germline V gene lookup returns CDR1 LNHDA and CDR2 SQIVND (reference sequence). CDR3 length: 14 residues. CDR3 loop: CASSIAVQTDTQYF. As DNA, the CDR3 is TGTGCCAGTAGTATAGCGGTTCAGACAGATACGCAGTATTTT.

The chain recombines TRBV7-8 with TRBJ2-1; 7 positions agree with TRBD1. CDR3 length: 13 residues. CDR1 and CDR2 (germline): SGHVS, FQNEAQ. V gave up 6 bases and J gave up 3 bases; unmatched junction bases: 2. The CDR3 bases are TGTGCCAGCAGTTACAGGGGCTACAATGAGCAGTTCTTC. The encoded protein is CASSYRGYNEQFF.

CDR3 in amino acids: CASRLGLAGYNEQFF. The DNA of the CDR3 is TGTGCCAGCAGGCTGGGACTAGCGGGCTACAATGAGCAGTTCTTC. V usage is TRBV28 and J usage is TRBJ2-1; 12 nucleotides agree with TRBD2. V trimming: 6 bases; J trimming: 3 bases; junction bases outside the gene matches: 3. There are 15 residues in the CDR3. CDR1 and CDR2 from the germline V gene are MDHEN and SYDVKM.

The chain combines TRBV20-1 with TRBJ2-1, with D perhaps TRBD2 (5 bases). Per germline, CDR1 DFQATT and CDR2 SNEGSKA (reference sequence). V lost 5 bases to trimming and J lost 7 bases, with 9 bases between them. This CDR3 spans 11 amino acids. This CDR3 is CSAPDWNEQFF. CDR3 coding DNA: TGCAGTGCTCCGGACTGGAATGAGCAGTTCTTC.

V and J are TRBV7-9 and TRBJ2-3; 7 positions match TRBD1. In germline, CDR1 is SEHNR, CDR2 FQNEAQ (reference sequence). V lost 3 bases, J lost 0 bases, and 3 bases stayed unmatched. The CDR3 is 15 residues long. CDR3 sequence reads: CASSFDRASTDTQYF. The CDR3 DNA sequence: TGTGCCAGCAGCTTCGACAGGGCTAGCACAGATACGCAGTATTTT.

The chain combines TRBV25-1 with TRBJ2-3; D might be TRBD2 (5 bases). Trimming stripped 6 bases from V and 2 bases from J, with 18 bases between. The CDR3 runs 16 residues. Germline CDR1 reads MGHDK; CDR2 reads SYGVNS. The CDR3 spells CASSLGSLPVTDTQYF. CDR3 DNA sequence: TGTGCCAGCAGCCTAGGGAGTTTGCCCGTCACAGATACGCAGTATTTT.

The gene calls are TRBV6-1 and TRBJ2-2; 9 bases fit TRBD1. With V trimmed by 4 bases and J by 2 bases, 14 bases remained unmatched. In germline, CDR1 is MNHNS, CDR2 SASEGT. CDR3 length: 19 residues. CDR3 protein: CASSVLSLRTGVNTGELFF. Here the CDR3 DNA reads TGTGCCAGCAGTGTACTTAGTCTTAGGACAGGGGTTAACACCGGGGAGCTGTTTTTT.